A single sample is the source of the 7 T cell receptor beta chains below, sequenced in a study of blood T cells in healthy people across ages. For the second PCR, which ran for about 7 to 11 cycles, a sample-barcoded 5' primer and a J-beta primer mix were used. TCRdb re-called the 5' RACE reads with MiXCR, one entry per CDR3 protein. The sample includes hundreds of thousands of distinct CDR3 sequences, roughly a quarter seen only once; the top ten take 3.6%. These records were also assigned to another study, of T cells of mothers and their children.

The specimen was blood. The receptors come from a boy aged 2 to 10 in good health.

This clonotype was counted a few times. The genes are TRBV30 and TRBJ2-4; 7 nucleotides align to TRBD2. With V trimmed by 4 bases and J by 6 bases, 12 bases remained unmatched. In germline, CDR1 is GTSNPN, CDR2 SVGIG (reference sequence). The CDR3 loop spans 15 amino acids. The CDR3 region has the DNA TGTGCCTGGACGCGTCGGGGGGTGGCGGGAAACATTCAGTACTTC. It specifies CAWTRRGVAGNIQYF.

The chain uses TRBV30 and TRBJ2-1; the D is unclear. The CDR3 covers 12 residues. Trimming stripped 0 bases from V and 7 bases from J, with 7 bases between. Per germline, CDR1 GTSNPN and CDR2 SVGIG (reference sequence). The CDR3 nucleotides are TGTGCCTGGAGTGTTCTGGAAAATGAGCAGTTCTTC. It yields the protein CAWSVLENEQFF.

The CDR3 bases are TGTGCCACCAGTTTTAAACTAGCGGACAATGAGCAGTTCTTC. Residues: CATSFKLADNEQFF. The V call is TRBV24-1, the J call TRBJ2-5; 8 bases fit TRBD2. Matching the DNA end better, TRBJ2-1 makes the J call doubtful. Germline V CDR1 and CDR2: KGHDR, SFDVKD. The CDR3 is 14 residues long.

This clonotype was detected only a few times. The rearrangement joins TRBV20-1 to TRBJ2-5, with D perhaps TRBD1 (6 bases). Germline loops: CDR1 DFQATT, CDR2 SNEGSKA (reference sequence). CDR3 length: 13 amino acids. Trimming left V 2 bases short and J 2 bases short, with 9 bases between. CDR3 sequence (DNA): TGCAGTGCTAGAAGGCAGGGGCAAGAGACCCAGTACTTC. This encodes CSARRQGQETQYF.

The V call is TRBV4-3, the J call TRBJ1-6, with 7 bases aligning to TRBD1. The ends lost 0 bases at V and 5 bases at J; junction bases unmatched: 4. Germline V gene lookup returns CDR1 LGHNA and CDR2 YSLEER. The CDR3 extends over 16 amino acids. The CDR3, as DNA: TGCGCCAGCAGCCAAGATTCAGGGGGTAATAATTCACCCCTCCACTTT. This gives the protein CASSQDSGGNNSPLHF.

The chain employs TRBV4-2 and TRBJ2-2; D is unresolved. Between the trimmed V and J ends, which lost 0 bases and 7 bases, there was a span of 12 bases. This CDR3 region has 15 residues. CDR1 LGHNA and CDR2 YNFKEQ come from the germline V gene. CDR3 nucleotides: TGTGCCAGCAGCCAAGACTTGCGGCGCGGCGGGGAGCTGTTTTTT. Its protein product is CASSQDLRRGGELFF.

This clonotype occurred a few times. The rearrangement links TRBV9 to TRBJ2-2; 11 bases align to TRBD2. The V gene's germline CDR1 is SGDLS and CDR2 YYNGEE. The CDR3 runs to 15 residues. V was clipped by 0 bases and J by 5 bases; unmatched bases: 0. DNA for the CDR3: TGTGCCAGCAGCGTAGCTAGCGGGAGGACCGGGGAGCTGTTTTTT. Its protein is CASSVASGRTGELFF.